One and the same sample provided the 7 T cell receptor beta chains below, sequenced in a study of blood T cells in healthy people across ages. Together with a sample-barcoded 5' primer, a J-beta primer mix was included in a second PCR lasting about 6 to 11 cycles. TCRdb passed the 5' RACE reads through MiXCR, listing each CDR3 protein once. Among around 520,000 distinct CDR3 sequences listed, around a quarter were seen once. The same specimen was also included in a second study, on T cells of mothers and their children.

The sample was blood. The receptors were gathered from a boy aged 2 to 9 in good health.

The V gene is TRBV6-5, the J gene TRBJ1-1, with a possible D match to TRBD1 (5 bases). In germline, CDR1 is MNHEY, CDR2 SVGAGI. The length of the CDR3 is 16 residues. V was trimmed by 6 bases and J by 0 bases, leaving 17 bases between them. For the CDR3, the DNA is TGTGCCAGCAGCCGACCTGGGAGGGGCATGAACACTGAAGCTTTCTTT. It specifies CASSRPGRGMNTEAFF.

The chain employs TRBV7-9 and TRBJ2-1, with TRBD1 as a possible D gene (6 bases). V lost 7 bases to trimming and J lost 0 bases, with 10 bases between them. Germline V gene sequence: CDR1 SEHNR, CDR2 FQNEAQ (reference sequence). The CDR3 has 14 residues. CDR3 in amino acids: CASNGQSSYNEQFF. The CDR3 coding sequence is TGTGCCAGCAACGGACAGAGCTCCTACAATGAGCAGTTCTTC.

This clonotype has just a few counts. One base away lies a much larger clone, so this may be a sequencing read error. The chain employs TRBV27 and TRBJ1-2; D unclear. Trimming removed 2 bases at V and 2 bases at J, with 12 bases between. The CDR3 has 15 amino acids. Germline values: CDR1 MNHEY, CDR2 SMNVEV (reference sequence). The CDR3 DNA sequence: TGTGCCAGCAGTTTAATGCCAGGCGCAAACTATGGCTACACCTTC. It yields the protein CASSLMPGANYGYTF.

V usage is TRBV28 and J usage is TRBJ2-1; 10 nucleotides align to TRBD2. This CDR3 is built from 17 residues. J gave up 7 bases and V 3 bases, and 12 bases lay outside the gene matches. Germline V gene lookup returns CDR1 MDHEN and CDR2 SYDVKM. CDR3 amino acids: CASSFLGPSGSWNEQFF. In nucleotides, the CDR3 is TGTGCCAGCAGTTTTTTGGGGCCTAGCGGGAGTTGGAATGAGCAGTTCTTC.

V usage is TRBV4-3 and J usage is TRBJ1-2, with D perhaps matching TRBD1 (6 bases). Germline CDR1 LGHNA, CDR2 YSLEER. The CDR3 extends over 14 amino acids. Trimming cost V 0 bases and J 7 bases, with 12 bases left between them. The CDR3 nucleotides are TGCGCCAGCAGCCAAGAGGACAGCAGTGGTGGCTACACCTTC. This translates into CASSQEDSSGGYTF.

V usage is TRBV12-3 or TRBV12-4 and J usage is TRBJ1-5; maybe TRBD1 (6 bases). The CDR3 spans 14 residues. Trimming left V 1 base short and J 7 bases short, with 11 bases between. The CDR3 DNA reads as TGTGCCAGCAGTTTAGGACTTAGGGGGCAGCCCCAGCATTTT. Its protein product is CASSLGLRGQPQHF.

This clonotype showed up just once. The V and J genes are TRBV15 and TRBJ2-2; perhaps TRBD1 as D (5 bases). The CDR3 is 16 residues long. V lost 4 bases, J lost 1 base, and 13 bases lay in between. Germline values: CDR1 LNHNV, CDR2 YYDKDF (reference sequence). The CDR3 spells CATSNPGWGNTGELFF. The CDR3 DNA sequence: TGTGCCACCAGCAACCCAGGGTGGGGGAACACCGGGGAGCTGTTTTTT.